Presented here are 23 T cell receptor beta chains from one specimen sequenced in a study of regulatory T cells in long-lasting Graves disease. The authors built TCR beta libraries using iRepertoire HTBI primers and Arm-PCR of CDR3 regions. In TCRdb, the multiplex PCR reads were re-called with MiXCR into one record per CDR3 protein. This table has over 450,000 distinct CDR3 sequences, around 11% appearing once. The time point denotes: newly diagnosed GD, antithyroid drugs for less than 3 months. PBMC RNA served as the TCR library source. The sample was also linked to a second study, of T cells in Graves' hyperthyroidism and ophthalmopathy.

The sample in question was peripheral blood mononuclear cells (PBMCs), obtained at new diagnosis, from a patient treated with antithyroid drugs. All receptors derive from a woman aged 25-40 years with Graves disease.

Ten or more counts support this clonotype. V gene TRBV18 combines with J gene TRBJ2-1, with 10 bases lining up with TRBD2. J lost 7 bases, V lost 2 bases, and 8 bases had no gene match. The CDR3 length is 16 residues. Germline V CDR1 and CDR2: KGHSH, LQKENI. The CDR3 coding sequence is TGTGCCAGCTCACCATTGGGGATAGCGGGAGGAAATGAGCAGTTCTTC. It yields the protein CASSPLGIAGGNEQFF.

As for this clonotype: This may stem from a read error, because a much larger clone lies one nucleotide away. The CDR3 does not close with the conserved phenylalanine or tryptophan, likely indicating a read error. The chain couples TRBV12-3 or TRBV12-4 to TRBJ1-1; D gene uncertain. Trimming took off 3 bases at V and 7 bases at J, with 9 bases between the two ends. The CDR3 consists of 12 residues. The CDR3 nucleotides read TGTGCCAGCAGTTTTCGAATCGGTGAAGCTTTCTCT. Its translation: CASSFRIGEAFS.

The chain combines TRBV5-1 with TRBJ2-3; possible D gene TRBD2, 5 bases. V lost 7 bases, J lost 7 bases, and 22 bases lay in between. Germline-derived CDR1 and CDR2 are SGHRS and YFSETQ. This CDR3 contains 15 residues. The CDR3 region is CASARASSRANTQYF. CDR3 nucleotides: TGCGCCAGCGCCCGGGCTAGCAGTAGGGCAAATACGCAGTATTTT.

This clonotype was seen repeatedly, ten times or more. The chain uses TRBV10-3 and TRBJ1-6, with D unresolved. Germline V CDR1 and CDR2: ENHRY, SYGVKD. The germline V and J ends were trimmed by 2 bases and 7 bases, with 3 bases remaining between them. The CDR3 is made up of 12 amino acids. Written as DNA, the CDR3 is TGTGCCATCAGTGAGGCGAATTCACCCCTCCACTTT. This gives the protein CAISEANSPLHF.

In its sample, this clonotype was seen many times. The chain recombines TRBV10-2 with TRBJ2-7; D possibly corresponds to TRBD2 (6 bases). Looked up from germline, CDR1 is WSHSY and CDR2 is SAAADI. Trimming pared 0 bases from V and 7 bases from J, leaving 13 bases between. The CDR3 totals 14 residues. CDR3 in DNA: TGCGCCAGCAGTGAGTCAGGAGGGGTTCGAGAGCAGTACTTC. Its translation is CASSESGGVREQYF.

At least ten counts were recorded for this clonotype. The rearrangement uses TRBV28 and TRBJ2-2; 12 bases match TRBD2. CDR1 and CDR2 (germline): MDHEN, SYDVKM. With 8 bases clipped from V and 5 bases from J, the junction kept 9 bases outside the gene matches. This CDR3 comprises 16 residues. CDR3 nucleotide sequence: TGTGCCAGCTTCAGACTAGCGGGAGTATCTACCGGGGAGCTGTTTTTT. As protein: CASFRLAGVSTGELFF.

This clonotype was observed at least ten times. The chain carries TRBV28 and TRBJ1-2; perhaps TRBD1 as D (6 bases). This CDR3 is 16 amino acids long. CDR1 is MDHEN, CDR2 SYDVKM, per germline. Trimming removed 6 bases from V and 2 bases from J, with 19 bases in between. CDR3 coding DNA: TGTGCCAGCAGACTTTGGGGGCAGTTTCTAAACTATGGCTACACCTTC. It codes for CASRLWGQFLNYGYTF.

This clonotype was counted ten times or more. The chain's CDR3 is CASSYRTSGFYNEQFF. The CDR3 DNA is TGTGCCAGCAGTTACCGGACTAGCGGGTTCTACAATGAGCAGTTCTTC. This chain links TRBV6-2 or TRBV6-3 with TRBJ2-1; 11 bases agree with TRBD2. With 2 bases clipped from V and 3 bases from J, the junction kept 3 bases outside the gene matches. The CDR3 spans 16 residues. Germline CDR1 is MNHEY and CDR2 is SVGEGT.

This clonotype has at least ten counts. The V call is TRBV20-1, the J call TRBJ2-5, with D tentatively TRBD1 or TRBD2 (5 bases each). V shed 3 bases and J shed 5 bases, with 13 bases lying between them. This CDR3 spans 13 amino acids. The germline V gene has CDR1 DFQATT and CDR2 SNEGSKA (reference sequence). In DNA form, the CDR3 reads TGCAGTGCTAGTCCCCTGGGGGTGGAGACCCAGTACTTC. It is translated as CSASPLGVETQYF.

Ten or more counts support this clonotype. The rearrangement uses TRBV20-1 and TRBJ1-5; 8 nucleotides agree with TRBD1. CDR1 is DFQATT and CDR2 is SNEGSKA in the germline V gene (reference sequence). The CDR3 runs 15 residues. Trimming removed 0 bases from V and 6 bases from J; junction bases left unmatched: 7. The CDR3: CSARDPQGAAQPQHF. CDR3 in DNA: TGCAGTGCTAGAGACCCTCAGGGGGCGGCTCAGCCCCAGCATTTT.

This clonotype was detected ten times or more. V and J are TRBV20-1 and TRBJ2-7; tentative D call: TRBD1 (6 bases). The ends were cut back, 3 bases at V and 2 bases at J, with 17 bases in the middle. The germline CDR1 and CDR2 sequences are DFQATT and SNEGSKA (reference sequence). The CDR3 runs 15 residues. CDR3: CSASRSGAPTYEQYF. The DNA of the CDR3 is TGCAGTGCTAGTCGTTCAGGGGCTCCTACCTACGAGCAGTACTTC.

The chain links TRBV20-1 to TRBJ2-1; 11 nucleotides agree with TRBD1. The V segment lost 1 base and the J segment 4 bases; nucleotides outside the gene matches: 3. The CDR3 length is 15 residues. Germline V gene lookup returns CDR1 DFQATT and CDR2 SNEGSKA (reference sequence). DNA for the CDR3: TGCAGTGCTAGAGTCGGACAGGGGGCTTACAATGAGCAGTTCTTC. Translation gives CSARVGQGAYNEQFF.

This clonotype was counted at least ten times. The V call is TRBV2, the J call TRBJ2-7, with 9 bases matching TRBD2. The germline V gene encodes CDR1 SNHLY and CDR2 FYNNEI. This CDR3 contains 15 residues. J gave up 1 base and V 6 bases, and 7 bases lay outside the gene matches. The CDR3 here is CASRTEREVSYEQYF. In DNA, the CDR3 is TGTGCCAGCAGAACAGAGCGGGAGGTATCCTACGAGCAGTACTTC. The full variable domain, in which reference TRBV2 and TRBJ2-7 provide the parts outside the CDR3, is EPEVTQTPSHQVTQMGQEVILRCVPISNHLYFYWYRQILGQKVEFLVSFYNNEISEKSEIFDDQFSVERPDGSNFTLKIRSTKLEDSAMYFCASRTEREVSYEQYFGPGTRLTVT.

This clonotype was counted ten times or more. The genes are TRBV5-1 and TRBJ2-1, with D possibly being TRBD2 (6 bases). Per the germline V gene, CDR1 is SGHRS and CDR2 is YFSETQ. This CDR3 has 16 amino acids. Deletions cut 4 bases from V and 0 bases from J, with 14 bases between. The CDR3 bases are TGCGCCAGCAGCGACCTTAGCGGCCGCTCCTACAATGAGCAGTTCTTC. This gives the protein CASSDLSGRSYNEQFF.

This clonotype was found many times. The chain's CDR3 is CAWSLNLGEKLFF. As DNA, the CDR3 is TGTGCCTGGAGCCTCAACCTCGGTGAAAAACTGTTTTTT. This rearrangement joins TRBV30 to TRBJ1-4, with D uncertain. The CDR3 spans 13 residues. V lost 3 bases and J 7 bases, leaving 12 bases between the germline ends. From germline, CDR1 is GTSNPN and CDR2 SVGIG (reference sequence).

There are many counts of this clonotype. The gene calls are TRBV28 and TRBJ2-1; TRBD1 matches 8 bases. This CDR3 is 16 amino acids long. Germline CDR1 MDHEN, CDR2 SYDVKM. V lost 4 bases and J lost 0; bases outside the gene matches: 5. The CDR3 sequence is CASSSGQGFSYNEQFF. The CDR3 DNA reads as TGTGCCAGCAGTTCCGGACAGGGTTTCTCCTACAATGAGCAGTTCTTC.

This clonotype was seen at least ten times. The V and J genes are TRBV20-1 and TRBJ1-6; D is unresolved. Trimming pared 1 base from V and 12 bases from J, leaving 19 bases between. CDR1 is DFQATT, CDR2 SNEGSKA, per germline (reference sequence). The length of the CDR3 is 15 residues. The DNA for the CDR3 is TGCAGTGCTAGAGTTTTAGGGCAGCACTTCTTACCCCTCCACTTT. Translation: CSARVLGQHFLPLHF.

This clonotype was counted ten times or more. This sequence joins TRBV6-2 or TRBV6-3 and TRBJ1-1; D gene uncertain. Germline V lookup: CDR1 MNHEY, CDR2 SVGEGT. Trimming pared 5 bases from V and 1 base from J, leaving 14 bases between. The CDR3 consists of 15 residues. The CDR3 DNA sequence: TGTGCCAGCAGTAGAATACGGTGGTCGAACACTGAAGCTTTCTTT. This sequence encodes CASSRIRWSNTEAFF.

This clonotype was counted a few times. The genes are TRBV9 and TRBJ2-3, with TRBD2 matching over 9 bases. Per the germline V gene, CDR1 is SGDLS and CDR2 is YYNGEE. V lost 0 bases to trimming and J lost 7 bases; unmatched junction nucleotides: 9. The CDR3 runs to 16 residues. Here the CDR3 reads CASSVGVAGVLHTQYF. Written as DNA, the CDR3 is TGTGCCAGCAGCGTAGGGGTAGCGGGAGTTCTACATACGCAGTATTTT.

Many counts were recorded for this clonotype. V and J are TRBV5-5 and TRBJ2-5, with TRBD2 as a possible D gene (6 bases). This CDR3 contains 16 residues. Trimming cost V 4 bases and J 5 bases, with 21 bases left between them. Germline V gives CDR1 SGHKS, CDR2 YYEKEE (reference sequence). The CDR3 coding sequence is TGTGCCAGCAGCCCTTTAATCCCCCGCCGGGAGGAGACCCAGTACTTC. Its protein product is CASSPLIPRREETQYF. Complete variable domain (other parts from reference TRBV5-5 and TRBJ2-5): DAGVTQSPTHLIKTRGQQVTLRCSPISGHKSVSWYQQVLGQGPQFIFQYYEKEERGRGNFPDRFSARQFPNYSSELNVNALLLGDSALYLCASSPLIPRREETQYFGPGTRLLVL.

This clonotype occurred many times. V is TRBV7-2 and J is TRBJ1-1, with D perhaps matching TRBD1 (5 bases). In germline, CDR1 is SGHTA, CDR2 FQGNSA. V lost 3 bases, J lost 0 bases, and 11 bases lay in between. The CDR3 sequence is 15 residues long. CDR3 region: CASSLFGAMNTEAFF. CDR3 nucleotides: TGTGCCAGCAGCTTGTTCGGGGCCATGAACACTGAAGCTTTCTTT. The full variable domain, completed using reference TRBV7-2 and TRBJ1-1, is GAGVSQSPSNKVTEKGKDVELRCDPISGHTALYWYRQSLGQGLEFLIYFQGNSAPDKSGLPSDRFSAERTGGSVSTLTIQRTQQEDSAVYLCASSLFGAMNTEAFFGQGTRLTVV.

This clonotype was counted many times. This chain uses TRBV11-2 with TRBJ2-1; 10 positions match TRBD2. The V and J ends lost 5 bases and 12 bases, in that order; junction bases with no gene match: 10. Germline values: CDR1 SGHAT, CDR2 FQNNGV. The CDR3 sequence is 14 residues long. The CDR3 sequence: CASSPSGRVIGQFF. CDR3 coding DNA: TGTGCCAGCAGCCCCAGCGGGAGGGTTATCGGGCAGTTCTTC.

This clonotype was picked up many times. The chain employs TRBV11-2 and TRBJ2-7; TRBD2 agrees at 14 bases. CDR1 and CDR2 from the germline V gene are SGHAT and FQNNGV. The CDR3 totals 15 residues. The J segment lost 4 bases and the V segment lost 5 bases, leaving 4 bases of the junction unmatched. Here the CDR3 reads CASSAGLAGVYEQYF. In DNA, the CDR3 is TGTGCCAGCAGCGCGGGACTAGCGGGAGTATACGAGCAGTACTTC. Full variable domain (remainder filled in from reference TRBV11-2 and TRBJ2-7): EAGVAQSPRYKIIEKRQSVAFWCNPISGHATLYWYQQILGQGPKLLIQFQNNGVVDDSQLPKDRFSAERLKGVDSTLKIQPAKLEDSAVYLCASSAGLAGVYEQYFGPGTRLTVT.